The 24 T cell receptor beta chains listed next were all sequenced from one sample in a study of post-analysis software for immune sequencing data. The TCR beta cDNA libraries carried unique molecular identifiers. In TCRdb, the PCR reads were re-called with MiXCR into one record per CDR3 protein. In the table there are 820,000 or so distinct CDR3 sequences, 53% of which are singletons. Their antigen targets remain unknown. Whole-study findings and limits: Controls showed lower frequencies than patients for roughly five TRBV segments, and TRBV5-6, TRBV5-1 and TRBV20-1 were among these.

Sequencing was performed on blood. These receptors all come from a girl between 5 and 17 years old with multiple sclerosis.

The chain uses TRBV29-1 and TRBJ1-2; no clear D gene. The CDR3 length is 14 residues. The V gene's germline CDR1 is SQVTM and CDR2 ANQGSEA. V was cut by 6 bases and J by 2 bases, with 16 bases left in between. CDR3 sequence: CSVGISLSNYGYTF. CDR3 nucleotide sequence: TGCAGCGTGGGAATTAGCCTATCCAACTATGGCTACACCTTC.

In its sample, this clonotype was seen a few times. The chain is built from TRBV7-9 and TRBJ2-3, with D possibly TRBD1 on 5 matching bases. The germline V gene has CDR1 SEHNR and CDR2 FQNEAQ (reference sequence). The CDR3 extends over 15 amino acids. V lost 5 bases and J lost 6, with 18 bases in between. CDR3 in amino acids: CASSPSGLATDTQYF. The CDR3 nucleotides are TGTGCCAGCAGCCCGTCAGGGTTAGCTACGGATACGCAGTATTTT. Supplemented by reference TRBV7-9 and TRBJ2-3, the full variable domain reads DTGVSQNPRHKITKRGQNVTFRCDPISEHNRLYWYRQTLGQGPEFLTYFQNEAQLEKSRLLSDRFSAERPKGSFSTLEIQRTEQGDSAMYLCASSPSGLATDTQYFGPGTRLTVL.

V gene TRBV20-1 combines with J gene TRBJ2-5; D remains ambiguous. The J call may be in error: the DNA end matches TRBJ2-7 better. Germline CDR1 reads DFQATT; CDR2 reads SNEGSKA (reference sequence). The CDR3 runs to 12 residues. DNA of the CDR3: TGCAGTGCTGAGACACCTCCCTACGAGCAGTACTTC. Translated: CSAETPPYEQYF.

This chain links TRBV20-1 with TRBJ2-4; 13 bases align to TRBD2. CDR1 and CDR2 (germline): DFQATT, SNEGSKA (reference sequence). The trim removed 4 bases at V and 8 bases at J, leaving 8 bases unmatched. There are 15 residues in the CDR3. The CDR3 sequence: CSAITSGRGNYIQYF. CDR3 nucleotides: TGCAGTGCTATCACTAGCGGGAGGGGTAATTACATTCAGTACTTC.

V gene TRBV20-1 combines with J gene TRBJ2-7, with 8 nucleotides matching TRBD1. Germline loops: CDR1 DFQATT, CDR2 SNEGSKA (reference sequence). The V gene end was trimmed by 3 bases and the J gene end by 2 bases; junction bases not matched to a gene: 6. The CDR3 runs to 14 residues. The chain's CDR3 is CSARSGTGAYEQYF. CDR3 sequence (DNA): TGCAGTGCTAGGTCCGGGACAGGAGCCTACGAGCAGTACTTC.

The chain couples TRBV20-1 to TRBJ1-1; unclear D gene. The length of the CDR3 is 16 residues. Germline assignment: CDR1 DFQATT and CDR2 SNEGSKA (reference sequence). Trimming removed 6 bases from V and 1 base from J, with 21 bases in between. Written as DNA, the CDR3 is TGCAGTGCAACCCGGGTCCCTATAATTACGAACACTGAAGCTTTCTTT. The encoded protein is CSATRVPIITNTEAFF.

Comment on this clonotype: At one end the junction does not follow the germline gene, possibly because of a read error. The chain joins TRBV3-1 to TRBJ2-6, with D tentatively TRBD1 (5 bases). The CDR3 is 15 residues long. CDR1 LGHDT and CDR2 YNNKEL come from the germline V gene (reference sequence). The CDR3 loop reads CASSQGDSGANVLTF. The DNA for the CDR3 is TGCGCCAGCAGCCAAGGGGACTCTGGGGCCAACGTCCTGACTTTC.

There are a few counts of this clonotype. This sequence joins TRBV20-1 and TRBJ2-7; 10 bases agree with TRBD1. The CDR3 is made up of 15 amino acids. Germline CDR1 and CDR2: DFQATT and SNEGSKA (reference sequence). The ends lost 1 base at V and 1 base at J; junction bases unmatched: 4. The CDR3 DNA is TGCAGTGCTAGAGTAGGGACAGGGGCGTCCTACGAGCAGTACTTC. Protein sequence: CSARVGTGASYEQYF.

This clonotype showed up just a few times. Here the CDR3 reads CASSLGLVGDTQYF. The CDR3, as DNA: TGTGCCAGCAGTTTGGGGCTAGTAGGAGATACGCAGTATTTT. The chain is built from TRBV12-3 or TRBV12-4 and TRBJ2-3; D might be TRBD1 (5 bases). Trimming left V 3 bases short and J 5 bases short, with 12 bases between. There are 14 residues in the CDR3.

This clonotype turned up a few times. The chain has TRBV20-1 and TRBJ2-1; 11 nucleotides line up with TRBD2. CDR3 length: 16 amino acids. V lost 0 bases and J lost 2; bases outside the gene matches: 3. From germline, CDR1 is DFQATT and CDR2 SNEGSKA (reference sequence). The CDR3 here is CSARDVAGGPYNEQFF. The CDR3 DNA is TGCAGTGCTAGAGATGTAGCGGGAGGGCCCTACAATGAGCAGTTCTTC.

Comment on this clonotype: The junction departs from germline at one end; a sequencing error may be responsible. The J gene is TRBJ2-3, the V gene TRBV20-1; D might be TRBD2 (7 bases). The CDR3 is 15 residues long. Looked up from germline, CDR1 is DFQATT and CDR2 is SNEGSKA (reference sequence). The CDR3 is CAADAGRGRTDSQYF. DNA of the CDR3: TGCGCAGCTGACGCGGGGCGGGGGCGCACAGATTCGCAGTATTTT.

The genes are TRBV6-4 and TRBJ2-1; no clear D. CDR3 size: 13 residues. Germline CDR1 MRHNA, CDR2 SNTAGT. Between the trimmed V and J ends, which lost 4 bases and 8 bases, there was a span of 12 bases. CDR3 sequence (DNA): TGTGCCAGCAGTGGCTTAGGCCGCGATGAGCAGTTCTTC. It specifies CASSGLGRDEQFF.

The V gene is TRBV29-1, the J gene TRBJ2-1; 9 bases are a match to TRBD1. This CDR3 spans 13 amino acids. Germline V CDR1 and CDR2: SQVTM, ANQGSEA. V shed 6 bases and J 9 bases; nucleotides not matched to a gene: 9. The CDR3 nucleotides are TGCAGCGTGGATGGGACAGGGAGCTTTGAGCAGTTCTTC. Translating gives CSVDGTGSFEQFF.

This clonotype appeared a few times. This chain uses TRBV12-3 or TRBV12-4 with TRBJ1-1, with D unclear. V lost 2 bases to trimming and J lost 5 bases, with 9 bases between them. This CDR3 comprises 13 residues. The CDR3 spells CASSLLGRTEAFF. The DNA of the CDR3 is TGTGCCAGCAGTTTACTAGGGAGAACTGAAGCTTTCTTT.

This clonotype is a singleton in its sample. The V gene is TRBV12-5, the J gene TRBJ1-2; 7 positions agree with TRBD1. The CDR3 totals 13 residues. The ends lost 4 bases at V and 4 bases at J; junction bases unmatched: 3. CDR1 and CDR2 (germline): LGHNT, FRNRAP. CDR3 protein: CASGSHRGYGYTF. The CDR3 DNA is TGTGCTAGTGGTTCCCACAGGGGCTATGGCTACACCTTC.

CDR3 DNA: TGTGCCAGCAGCCGGGAAAACAGGGGGACCGGGGAGCTGTTTTTT. This codes for CASSRENRGTGELFF. The rearrangement links TRBV3-1 to TRBJ2-2; 8 bases are a match to TRBD1. The CDR3 has 15 amino acids. CDR1 and CDR2 (germline): LGHDT, YNNKEL (reference sequence). V shed 4 bases and J 5 bases; nucleotides not matched to a gene: 6.

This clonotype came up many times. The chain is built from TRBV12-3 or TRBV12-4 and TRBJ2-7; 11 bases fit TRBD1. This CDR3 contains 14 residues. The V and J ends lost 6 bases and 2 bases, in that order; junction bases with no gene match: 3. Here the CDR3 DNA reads TGTGCCAGCAGCTCGGGACAGGGGGCCTACGAGCAGTACTTC. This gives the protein CASSSGQGAYEQYF.

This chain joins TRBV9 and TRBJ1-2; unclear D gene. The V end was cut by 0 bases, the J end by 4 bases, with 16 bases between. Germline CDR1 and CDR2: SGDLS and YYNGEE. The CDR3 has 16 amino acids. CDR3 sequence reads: CASSVGSGRLSYGYTF. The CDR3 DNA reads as TGTGCCAGCAGCGTAGGCTCGGGCAGGCTAAGCTATGGCTACACCTTC.

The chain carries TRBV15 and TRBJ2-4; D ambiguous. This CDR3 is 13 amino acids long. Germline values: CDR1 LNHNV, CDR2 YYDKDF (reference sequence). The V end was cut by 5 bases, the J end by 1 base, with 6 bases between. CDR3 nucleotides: TGTGCCACCAGCCTCGTGGCCAAAAACATTCAGTACTTC. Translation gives CATSLVAKNIQYF. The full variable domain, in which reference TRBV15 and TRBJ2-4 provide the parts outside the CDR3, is DAMVIQNPRYQVTQFGKPVTLSCSQTLNHNVMYWYQQKSSQAPKLLFHYYDKDFNNEADTPDNFQSRRPNTSFCFLDIRSPGLGDTAMYLCATSLVAKNIQYFGAGTRLSVL.

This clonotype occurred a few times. The CDR3 DNA sequence: TGTGCCAGCAGTTACCACGGGACACATAGCAATCAGCCCCAGCATTTT. Translated, it gives CASSYHGTHSNQPQHF. This rearrangement joins TRBV6-5 to TRBJ1-5; TRBD1 is a possible D gene (6 bases). The germline CDR1 and CDR2 sequences are MNHEY and SVGAGI. The length of the CDR3 is 16 residues. V dropped 2 bases and J dropped 0 bases, with 11 bases sitting between them.

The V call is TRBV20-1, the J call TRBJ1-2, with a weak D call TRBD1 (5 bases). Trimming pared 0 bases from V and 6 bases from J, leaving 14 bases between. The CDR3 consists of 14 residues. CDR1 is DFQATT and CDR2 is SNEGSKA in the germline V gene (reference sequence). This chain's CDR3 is CSARDGGARDGYTF. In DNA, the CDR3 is TGCAGTGCTAGAGATGGAGGGGCGCGAGATGGCTACACCTTC.

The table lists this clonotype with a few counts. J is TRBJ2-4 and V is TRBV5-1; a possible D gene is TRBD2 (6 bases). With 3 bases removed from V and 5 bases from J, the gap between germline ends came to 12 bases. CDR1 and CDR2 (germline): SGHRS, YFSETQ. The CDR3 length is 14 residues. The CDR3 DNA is TGCGCCAGCAGCTACGGCAGGGAGGAAAACATTCAGTACTTC. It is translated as CASSYGREENIQYF.

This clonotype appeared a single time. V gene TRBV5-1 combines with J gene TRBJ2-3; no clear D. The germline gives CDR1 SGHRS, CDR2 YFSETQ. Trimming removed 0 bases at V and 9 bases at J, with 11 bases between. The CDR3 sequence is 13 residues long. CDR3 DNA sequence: TGCGCCAGCAGCTTGGTAGGTGAGCCCACGCAGTATTTT. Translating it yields CASSLVGEPTQYF.

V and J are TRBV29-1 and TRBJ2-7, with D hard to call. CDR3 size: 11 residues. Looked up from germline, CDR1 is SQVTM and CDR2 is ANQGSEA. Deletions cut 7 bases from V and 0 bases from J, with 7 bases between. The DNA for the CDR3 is TGCAGCGGCGTGCGCTCCTACGAGCAGTACTTC. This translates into CSGVRSYEQYF.